This T cell receptor beta chain was captured by sequencing in a study of OX40 agonist ivuxolimab in advanced cancers. Study at large: Each dose-escalation patient presented with hepatocellular carcinoma, melanoma, renal cell or head and neck cancer.

With regard to this clone: As yet, its antigen is unknown.

Generated by immunoSEQ multiplex PCR, the TCRdb table keeps only in-frame clones and is missing some. The table records 49,000 or so clones, approximately 90% of them present only once. Study-wide points: Normalized expansion of T-cell clones was also low for some nonresponders. On average, a greater number of expanded clones characterised CD8+ T cells relative to CD4+.

Autoimmune disease history or systemic immunosuppression was exclusionary. The TCR sequence derives from an adult with an advanced solid tumor such as melanoma, head and neck, liver or kidney cancer. The source material was CD4+ or CD8+ T cells sorted from blood, sampled in a trial of the OX40 agonist ivuxolimab.

CDR3 region: CASSLYGANYGYTF. CDR3 nucleotides: TGTGCCAGCAGCTTATATGGGGCTAACTATGGCTACACCTTC. The chain has TRBV7-8 and TRBJ1-2; no clear D gene. The V gene lost 2 bases and the J gene lost 0 bases, with 7 bases spanning the gap. In germline, CDR1 is SGHVS, CDR2 FQNEAQ. This CDR3 is 14 amino acids long. The entire variable domain, with the rest obtained from reference TRBV7-8 and TRBJ1-2, is as follows: GAGVSQSPRYKVAKRGQDVALRCDPISGHVSLFWYQQALGQGPEFLTYFQNEAQLDKSGLPSDRFFAERPEGSVSTLKIQRTQQEDSAVYLCASSLYGANYGYTFGSGTRLTVV.